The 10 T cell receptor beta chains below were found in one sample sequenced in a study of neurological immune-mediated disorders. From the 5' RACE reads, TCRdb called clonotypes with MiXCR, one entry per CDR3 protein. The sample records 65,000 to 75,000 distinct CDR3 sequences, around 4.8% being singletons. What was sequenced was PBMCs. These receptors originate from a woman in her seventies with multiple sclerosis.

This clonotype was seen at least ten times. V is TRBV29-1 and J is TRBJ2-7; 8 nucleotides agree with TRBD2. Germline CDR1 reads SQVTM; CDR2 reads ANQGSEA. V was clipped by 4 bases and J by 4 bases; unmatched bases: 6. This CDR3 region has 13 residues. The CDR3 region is CSVGREGIYEQYF. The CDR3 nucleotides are TGCAGCGTTGGCCGGGAGGGAATATACGAGCAGTACTTC.

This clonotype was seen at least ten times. The CDR3 DNA is TGTGCCAGCAGCCCGGACCGGGACCCTAGGATAGGTGGCTACACCTTC. This gives the protein CASSPDRDPRIGGYTF. This chain uses TRBV7-2 with TRBJ1-2; D may be TRBD1 (5 bases). Trimming took off 5 bases at V and 7 bases at J, with 23 bases between the two ends. The germline V gene has CDR1 SGHTA and CDR2 FQGNSA. The CDR3 consists of 16 residues.

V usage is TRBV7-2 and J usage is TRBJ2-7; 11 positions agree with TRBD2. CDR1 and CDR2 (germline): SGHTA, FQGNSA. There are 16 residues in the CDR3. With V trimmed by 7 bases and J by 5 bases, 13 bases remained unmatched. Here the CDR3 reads CASKRIPSGRRDEQYF. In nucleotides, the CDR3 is TGTGCCAGCAAACGAATCCCTAGCGGGAGGCGGGACGAGCAGTACTTC.

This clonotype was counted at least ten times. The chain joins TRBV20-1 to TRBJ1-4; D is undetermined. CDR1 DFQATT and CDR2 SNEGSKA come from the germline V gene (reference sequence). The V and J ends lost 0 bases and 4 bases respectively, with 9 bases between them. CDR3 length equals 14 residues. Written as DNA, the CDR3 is TGCAGTGCTAGAGACAGAAGGTTTAATGAAAAACTGTTTTTT. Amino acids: CSARDRRFNEKLFF.

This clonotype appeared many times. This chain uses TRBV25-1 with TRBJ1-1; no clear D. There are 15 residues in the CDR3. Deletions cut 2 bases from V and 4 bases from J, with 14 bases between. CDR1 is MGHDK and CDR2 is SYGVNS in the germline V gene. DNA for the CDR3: TGTGCCAGCAGTGAACTCCCCGGCGGCTCCACTGAAGCTTTCTTT. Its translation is CASSELPGGSTEAFF.

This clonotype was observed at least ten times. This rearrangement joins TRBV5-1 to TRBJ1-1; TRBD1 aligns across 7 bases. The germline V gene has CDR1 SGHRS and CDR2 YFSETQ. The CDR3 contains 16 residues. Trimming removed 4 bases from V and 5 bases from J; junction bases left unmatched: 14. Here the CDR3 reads CASSPGTAIGGTEAFF. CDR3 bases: TGCGCCAGCAGCCCCGGGACAGCTATCGGGGGGACTGAAGCTTTCTTT.

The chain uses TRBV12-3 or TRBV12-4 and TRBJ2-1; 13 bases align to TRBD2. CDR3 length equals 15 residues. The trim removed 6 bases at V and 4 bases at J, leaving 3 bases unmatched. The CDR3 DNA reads TGTGCCAGCAGACTGACTAGCGGGAGGTACAATGAGCAGTTCTTC. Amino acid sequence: CASRLTSGRYNEQFF.

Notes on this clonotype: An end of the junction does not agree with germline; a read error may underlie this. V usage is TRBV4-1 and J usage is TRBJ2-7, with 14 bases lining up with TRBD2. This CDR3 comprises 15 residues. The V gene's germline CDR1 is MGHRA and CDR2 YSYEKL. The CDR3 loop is CASRQGLAGGREQYF. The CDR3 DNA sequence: TGCGCCAGCAGACAAGGACTAGCGGGGGGTAGAGAGCAGTACTTC.

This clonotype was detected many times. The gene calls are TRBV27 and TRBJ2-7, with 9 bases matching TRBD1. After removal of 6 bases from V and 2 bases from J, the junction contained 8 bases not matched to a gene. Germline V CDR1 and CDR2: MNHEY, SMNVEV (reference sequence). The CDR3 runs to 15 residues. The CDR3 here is CASRRGQGRTYEQYF. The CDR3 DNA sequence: TGTGCCAGCAGGAGAGGACAGGGGAGGACCTACGAGCAGTACTTC.

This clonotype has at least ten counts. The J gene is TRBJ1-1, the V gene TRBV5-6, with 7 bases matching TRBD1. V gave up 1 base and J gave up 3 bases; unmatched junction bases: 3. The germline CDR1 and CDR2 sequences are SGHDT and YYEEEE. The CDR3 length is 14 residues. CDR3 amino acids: CASSLWDRYTEAFF. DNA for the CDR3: TGTGCCAGCAGCTTGTGGGACAGATACACTGAAGCTTTCTTT.